These T cell receptor beta chains were read from a single sample in a study of siplizumab effects on memory and regulatory T cells. Their recognized antigens are unknown. Measured with immunoSEQ multiplex PCR; TCRdb has only the in-frame clones, and not every one. The sample holds almost 15,000 clones, roughly 40% seen once. Specimen: CFSE-low (dividing) CD4+ T cells sorted from an allogeneic mixed lymphocyte reaction. The source is a human donor in good health; the cells came from an allogeneic mixed lymphocyte reaction. Some clones in this sample may be carry-over from other donors' samples. CDR3s include the opening cysteine and the closing phenylalanine or tryptophan. D genes are given only for firm matches. Clone size, where shown, is once, few, many, or a class for clones that have expanded.

v_gene	abundance	j_gene	d_gene	CDR3aa	CDR3nt
TRBV6-5	NA	TRBJ1-2	NA	CASSRKTYGYTF	TGTGCCAGCAGTAGAAAGACCTATGGCTACACCTTC
TRBV5-4	NA	TRBJ2-1	NA	CASSLGGRTHYNEQFF	TGTGCCAGCAGCTTGGGGGGGAGGACACACTACAATGAGCAGTTCTTC
TRBV7-9	medium-sized	TRBJ2-7	TRBD1	CASSEGTERYF	TGTGCCAGCAGCGAGGGGACAGAGAGGTACTTC
TRBV5-3	NA	TRBJ1-5	NA	CARSLPLWAHSNQPQHF	TGTGCCAGAAGCTTACCCCTCTGGGCCCATAGCAATCAGCCCCAGCATTTT
TRBV6-6	NA	TRBJ2-4	NA	CASSYEAAKNIQYF	TGTGCCAGCAGTTATGAGGCAGCCAAAAACATTCAGTACTTC
TRBV27	NA	TRBJ1-6	TRBD1	CASSFRGLYGNSPLHF	TGTGCCAGCAGTTTCAGGGGGCTTTATGGTAATTCACCCCTCCACTTT
TRBV5-1	NA	TRBJ2-3	NA	CASSPKLTGSARDTQYF	TGCGCCAGCAGCCCCAAACTTACAGGGTCAGCCCGCGATACGCAGTATTTT
TRBV7-3	medium-sized	TRBJ2-7	NA	CASSPWDSNYEQYF	TGTGCCAGCAGCCCGTGGGACTCAAACTACGAGCAGTACTTC
TRBV6-6	NA	TRBJ2-1	TRBD2	CASSFVPGGFHEQFF	TGTGCCAGCAGTTTTGTCCCGGGAGGGTTCCATGAGCAGTTCTTC
TRBV27	NA	TRBJ2-7	TRBD1	CASKNRDRGYYEQYF	TGTGCCAGCAAAAACCGGGACAGGGGTTATTACGAGCAGTACTTC
TRBV6-1	large	TRBJ2-7	TRBD2	CASSDGGGINEQYF	TGTGCCAGCAGTGACGGGGGGGGAATCAACGAGCAGTACTTC
TRBV30	NA	TRBJ2-2	NA	CAWSVISTGELFF	TGTGCCTGGAGTGTAATTTCCACCGGGGAGCTGTTTTTT
TRBV2	NA	TRBJ2-1	NA	CASSQGALAGEQFF	TGTGCCAGCTCCCAAGGGGCACTAGCCGGTGAGCAGTTCTTC
TRBV5-1	few	TRBJ1-6	NA	CASSLEVGSPLHF	TGCGCCAGCAGCTTGGAGGTCGGTTCACCCCTCCACTTT
TRBV5-1	few	TRBJ2-7	TRBD2	CASSWTSGALSSYEQYF	TGCGCCAGCAGTTGGACTAGCGGGGCCCTAAGCTCCTACGAGCAGTACTTC
TRBV6-5	NA	TRBJ1-1	NA	CASSSGQTTEAFF	TGTGCCAGCAGTTCCGGACAGACGACTGAAGCTTTCTTT
TRBV18	few	TRBJ1-2	NA	CASSPRTGEPYYGYTF	TGTGCCAGCTCACCAAGAACCGGGGAACCTTACTATGGCTACACCTTC
TRBV27	few	TRBJ1-1	NA	CASTRLKTNTEAFF	TGTGCCAGCACGAGGCTTAAAACTAACACTGAAGCTTTCTTT
TRBV30	few	TRBJ2-7	NA	CAWSVRGITQGEQYF	TGTGCCTGGAGTGTTAGGGGCATCACACAAGGGGAGCAGTACTTC
TRBV2	NA	TRBJ1-1	NA	CASSEDRGGLAEAFF	TGTGCCAGCAGTGAAGACAGAGGTGGTCTCGCTGAAGCTTTCTTT
TRBV9	NA	TRBJ2-2	NA	CASSLEGFGTGELFF	TGTGCCAGCAGCTTAGAGGGCTTTGGCACCGGGGAGCTGTTTTTT
TRBV19	NA	TRBJ2-3	TRBD2	CASSGISGSSDTQYF	TGTGCCAGTAGCGGGATTAGCGGGAGTTCAGATACGCAGTATTTT
TRBV19	NA	TRBJ2-2	NA	CASTGANTGELFF	TGTGCCAGTACGGGAGCGAACACCGGGGAGCTGTTTTTT
TRBV7-2	NA	TRBJ2-7	NA	CASSLRWDGFYEQYF	TGTGCCAGCAGCTTACGATGGGACGGTTTCTACGAGCAGTACTTC
TRBV6-6	NA	TRBJ2-3	NA	CASSLGRGSTDTQYF	TGTGCCAGCAGCCTAGGCCGGGGGAGCACAGATACGCAGTATTTT
TRBV2	NA	TRBJ1-5	NA	CASSVQEGILPQHF	TGTGCCAGCAGTGTACAGGAAGGTATCTTACCCCAGCATTTT
TRBV19	NA	TRBJ1-3	NA	CASSFQDGRFSGNTIYF	TGTGCCAGTAGTTTCCAGGACGGAAGATTCTCTGGAAACACCATATATTTT
TRBV7-3	NA	TRBJ2-1	TRBD2	CASSSTTSGRNSYNEQFF	TGTGCCAGCAGCTCGACGACTAGCGGGAGAAACTCCTACAATGAGCAGTTCTTC
TRBV4-2	NA	TRBJ2-7	NA	CASSQEDLSYEQYF	TGTGCCAGCAGCCAAGAGGATCTCTCCTACGAGCAGTACTTC
TRBV6-4	once	TRBJ2-2	NA	CASRQYSRGTGELFF	TGTGCCAGCAGACAATATTCCAGGGGAACCGGGGAGCTGTTTTTT
TRBV9	NA	TRBJ2-5	NA	CASSAVGGTQYF	TGTGCCAGCAGCGCCGTGGGGGGGACCCAGTACTTC
TRBV7-2	NA	TRBJ2-1	NA	CASSLEGLIIYKGQFF	TGTGCCAGCAGCCTCGAGGGCTTGATAATTTATAAGGGGCAGTTCTTC
TRBV10-3	few	TRBJ1-3	NA	CAIGGGVSGNTIYF	TGTGCCATCGGGGGGGGCGTCTCTGGAAACACCATATATTTT
TRBV19	NA	TRBJ2-7	TRBD1	CASKRTGSYEQYF	TGTGCCAGTAAGCGGACAGGGAGCTACGAGCAGTACTTC
TRBV9	NA	TRBJ2-3	TRBD2	CASSVSIREGTDTQYF	TGTGCCAGCAGCGTTAGCATCCGGGAGGGGACCGATACGCAGTATTTT
TRBV6-5	few	TRBJ2-7	NA	CASSYSQVSYEQYF	TGTGCCAGCAGTTACTCACAGGTCTCCTACGAGCAGTACTTC
TRBV7-3	NA	TRBJ2-3	NA	CASSFGGTDTQYF	TGTGCCAGCAGCTTCGGGGGCACAGATACGCAGTATTTT
TRBV10-3	NA	TRBJ2-7	NA	CAISALSSYEQYF	TGTGCCATCAGTGCCCTAAGCTCCTACGAGCAGTACTTC
TRBV6-1	NA	TRBJ2-7	NA	CASSPLPYEQYF	TGTGCCAGCAGCCCGCTACCCTACGAGCAGTACTTC
TRBV7-8	once	TRBJ1-1	TRBD1	CASSLRALRTGVMEAFF	TGTGCCAGCAGCTTGCGTGCCCTGAGGACAGGGGTTATGGAGGCTTTCTTT
TRBV6-1	NA	TRBJ1-4	NA	CASKTMGREKLFF	TGTGCCAGCAAAACCATGGGGAGGGAAAAACTGTTTTTT
TRBV7-9	medium-sized	TRBJ1-2	TRBD1	CASSPRTGDNYGYTF	TGTGCCAGCAGCCCACGGACAGGGGATAACTATGGCTACACCTTC
TRBV28	many	TRBJ2-3	NA	CASMDKPLGRGFADTQYF	TGTGCCAGCATGGACAAACCCCTCGGCAGGGGATTTGCAGATACGCAGTATTTT
TRBV7-6	few	TRBJ2-1	TRBD2	CASSLGSRLAAYNEQFF	TGTGCCAGCAGCTTAGGTTCTCGACTAGCGGCCTACAATGAGCAGTTCTTC
TRBV6-1	NA	TRBJ1-5	NA	CAISEWTVNQPQHF	TGTGCCATCAGTGAATGGACAGTGAATCAGCCCCAGCATTTT
TRBV18	NA	TRBJ2-3	NA	CASSPGAVTYTQYF	TGTGCCAGCTCCCCCGGAGCAGTGACGTATACGCAGTATTTT